This TCR beta chain was found in a study of shared clonotypes between healthy human individuals (dated by TCRdb to the early 2020s). With regard to the full study: The cohort comprised a couple of women and a few men aged 18 to 49 years. For each donor, three plates each were used for CD4 naive and CD4 memory, two plates were used for CD8 naive, and one plate was used for CD8 memory. To estimate repertoire size and how much clonotypes are shared between individuals, the study performed deep sequencing of blood TCR repertoires from a handful of healthy adults. To increase sequencing depth and limit assay-specific biases, TCR repertoire library preparation and sequencing were carried out by different laboratories using diverse techniques. Per donor, leukapheresis produced somewhere between about 0.94 and 9.5 billion PBMCs. Results and caveats for the whole study, not just this receptor: The small number of donors limited the genetic and exposure-history diversity represented. Around 5% of naive CD4, 3.5% of naive CD8, around 2.3% of memory CD4, and over 0.35% of memory CD8 clonotypes were shared across a few donors. Larger estimated clonotype richness was generally found for naive subsets than for memory subsets. Incomplete sequencing was indicated by rarefaction of sorted-subset datasets, despite the large sequencing depth. Compared with non-shared clonotypes, the clonotypes found in all four sorted-subset donors had higher generation probabilities. Based on pairwise subsampling, the degree of clonotype sharing among donors was expected to be affected by sequencing depth. Sampling was restricted to blood, and TCR repertoires in tissue are likely to differ from TCR repertoires in blood.

From the cysteine through the phenylalanine, the CDR3 covers 17 amino acids. The CDR3 DNA has 51 bases and is translated from base 1. Via the germline V gene (reference sequence), CDR1 is SEHNR and CDR2 FQNEAQ. V is shortened by 5 bases, J by 6 bases, and the region joining them spans 22 bases. A remark on this clone: Its cognate antigen has yet to be identified. No base-level quality is on record; no much larger clone is a single base apart.

CD8 naive samples consisted of CD45RO-negative cells that were positively selected for CCR7, yielding a CD45RA+CCR7+ population without TemRA cells. The donors were healthy, HIV-negative adults who had no recently reported acute infections or vaccinations. Only Caucasian adults living in Nashville, Tennessee, USA were represented among the donors. Blood was obtained by leukapheresis, after which PBMCs were separated by Ficoll-Histopaque density gradient centrifugation and cryopreserved in liquid nitrogen vapor phase. Purity and quantity of every magnetically sorted T cell population were checked by analytical flow cytometry. Genomic DNA was isolated from every sorted fraction and measured by UV absorbance on a Nanodrop 2000c. Using the deep immunoSEQ assay, TCR CDR3 regions were amplified from genomic DNA by multiplex PCR. Extracted genomic DNA from each cell subset was spread evenly across all wells of several immunoSEQ 96-well plates, with each plate serving as a replicate. For sorted subsets, around 200 ng genomic DNA, equal to some 28,000 T cell genomes, was loaded into each replicate PCR. Purified libraries were quantified with a Qubit 3.0 fluorometer, sized on a Bioanalyzer 2100, and re-quantified with the KAPA Library Quantification kit. Every immunoSEQ 96-well plate was sequenced on a separate single-read 150-cycle Illumina NextSeq 550 flow cell. The original pipeline was this. Because the immunoSEQ output included only junctional sequences and no quality scores, the filtering could not be the same as the filtering used for full-length reads. To assign V/J genes and CDR3, sequences were annotated against IMGT germline references using PyIR, a Python wrapper for IgBLAST v1.9. Any read was removed if the V/J assignment was weak (E-value above 1e-6), the CDR3 was missing, or the read contained stop codons, out-of-frame junctions, or ambiguous translated residues. A V3J clonotype was defined by an identical inferred V gene, J gene, and CDR3 amino acid sequence. The percentage overlap between two repertoires was calculated by dividing the number of shared unique clonotypes by the size of the smaller repertoire. Richness of each repertoire was evaluated using RTK rarefaction, the Chao1 estimator, and Recon v2.1 estimates of unobserved clonotypes. OLGA was used to compute generation probabilities for all TCRbeta clonotypes that the gDNA method yielded from several donors. TCRdb carries this immuneACCESS record with in-frame sequences only. Its versions omit some clonotypes, under half of them owing to an unresolved V gene in the studies checked, with the rest unexplained. The V and J calls and clone size were taken over from that table, and D and trimming were inferred from the DNA. In this sample the table shows about 820,000 clones, about 92% of which occur a single time. In total, the top ten clones hold approximately 25% of the sample.

This TCR derives from a young man in good health. The sequenced sample consisted of naive CD8+ T cells sorted from blood. The cell subset or site label for this specimen denotes: CD45RA+CCR7+. The rearranged segments are TRBV7-9 and TRBJ1-4; TRBD1 is a weak D gene call, 5 bases matching. The CDR3 sequence is CASSPPHAAGGYEKLFF. The DNA sequence reads TGTGCCAGCAGCCCGCCTCATGCTGCGGGGGGATATGAAAAACTGTTTTTT. The reference TRBV7-9 and TRBJ1-4 proteins fill in what lies around the CDR3, so the full variable domain reads DTGVSQNPRHKITKRGQNVTFRCDPISEHNRLYWYRQTLGQGPEFLTYFQNEAQLEKSRLLSDRFSAERPKGSFSTLEIQRTEQGDSAMYLCASSPPHAAGGYEKLFFGSGTQLSVL.